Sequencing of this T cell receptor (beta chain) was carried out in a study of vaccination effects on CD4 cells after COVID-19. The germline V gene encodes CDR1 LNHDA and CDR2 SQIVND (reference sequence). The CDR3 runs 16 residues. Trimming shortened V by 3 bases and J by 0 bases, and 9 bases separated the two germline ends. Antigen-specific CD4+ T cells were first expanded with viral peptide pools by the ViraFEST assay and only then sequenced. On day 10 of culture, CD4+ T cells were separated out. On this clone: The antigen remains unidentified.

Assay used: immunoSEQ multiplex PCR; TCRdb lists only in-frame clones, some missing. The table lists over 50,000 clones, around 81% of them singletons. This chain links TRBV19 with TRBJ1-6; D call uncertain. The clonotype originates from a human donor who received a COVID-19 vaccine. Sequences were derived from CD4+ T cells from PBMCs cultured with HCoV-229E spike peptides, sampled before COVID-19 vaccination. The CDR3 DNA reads TGTGCCAGTAGTATGTATAGGAGCTCCTATAATTCACCCCTCCACTTT. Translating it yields CASSMYRSSYNSPLHF.